The 23 T cell receptor beta chains below all came from one sample that was sequenced in a study of blood T cells in healthy people across ages. For the second PCR, which ran for about 6 to 12 cycles, a sample-barcoded 5' primer and a J-beta primer mix were used. TCRdb used MiXCR to reprocess the 5' RACE reads, holding one entry per CDR3 protein. Of roughly 1,000,000 distinct CDR3 sequences listed, roughly a quarter are singletons. The same sample was also used in a study of T cells of mothers and their children.

Sample: blood. The receptors shown here come from a girl aged 2 to 9 in good health.

This clonotype was seen many times. The V gene is TRBV2, the J gene TRBJ1-1; D gene unclear. Germline CDR1 and CDR2: SNHLY and FYNNEI. The CDR3 spans 12 residues. V lost 3 bases and J lost 3, with 5 bases in between. CDR3 sequence reads: CASSEADTEAFF. The CDR3 coding sequence is TGTGCCAGCAGTGAGGCCGACACTGAAGCTTTCTTT.

As DNA, the CDR3 is TGTGCCAGCAGTTTATTGGGCCCTAACTATGGCTACACCTTC. Protein sequence: CASSLLGPNYGYTF. The chain joins TRBV12-3 or TRBV12-4 to TRBJ1-2; D not certain. This CDR3 comprises 14 residues. The germline V and J ends were trimmed by 2 bases and 0 bases, with 7 bases remaining between them.

This clonotype was seen a handful of times. J is TRBJ2-5 and V is TRBV20-1; D is ambiguous. The CDR3 totals 11 residues. CDR1 DFQATT and CDR2 SNEGSKA come from the germline V gene (reference sequence). Trimming pared 7 bases from V and 6 bases from J, leaving 12 bases between. The CDR3 coding sequence is TGCAGTGTTACCACAGAGAAGACCCAGTACTTC. Residues: CSVTTEKTQYF.

This clonotype showed up many times. This chain connects TRBV6-5 to TRBJ1-2; 9 bases map to TRBD1. CDR1 MNHEY and CDR2 SVGAGI come from the germline V gene. This CDR3 has 14 residues. Germline trimming cut 6 bases from V and 5 bases from J; bases unmatched to any gene: 7. DNA of the CDR3: TGTGCCAGCAGCCCGGGACAGGGTCTATATGGCTACACCTTC. Translated, it gives CASSPGQGLYGYTF.

There are a few counts of this clonotype. The chain carries TRBV6-5 and TRBJ1-4; 7 bases agree with TRBD1. J lost 8 bases, V lost 1 base, and 7 bases had no gene match. Per the germline V gene, CDR1 is MNHEY and CDR2 is SVGAGI. The CDR3 sequence is 15 residues long. As DNA, the CDR3 is TGTGCCAGCAGTTACTTCACAGGGGAGGGGGAAAAACTGTTTTTT. Protein: CASSYFTGEGEKLFF.

The table lists this clonotype with a few counts. The chain has TRBV24-1 and TRBJ2-1; perhaps TRBD2 as D (6 bases). This CDR3 comprises 11 residues. Germline loops: CDR1 KGHDR, CDR2 SFDVKD. Trimming pared 10 bases from V and 5 bases from J, leaving 8 bases between. This CDR3 reads CATGLNNEQFF. CDR3 nucleotide sequence: TGTGCCACGGGACTTAACAATGAGCAGTTCTTC.

Comments on this clonotype: This may be a read error: a much more frequent sequence differs by one nucleotide. The chain joins TRBV20-1 to TRBJ2-3; 8 positions agree with TRBD2. Looked up from germline, CDR1 is DFQATT and CDR2 is SNEGSKA (reference sequence). CDR3 length equals 12 residues. CDR3 DNA sequence: TGCGGTGCTAGCGGGAGCACAGATACGCAGTATTTT. This sequence encodes CGASGSTDTQYF.

This clonotype has only a few counts. The V call is TRBV12-5, the J call TRBJ1-5; tentative D call: TRBD1 (5 bases). Trimming left V 2 bases short and J 1 base short, with 9 bases between. CDR1 and CDR2 from the germline V gene are LGHNT and FRNRAP. The CDR3 contains 15 residues. The CDR3 sequence: CASGLWGDSNQPQHF. The CDR3 DNA follows: TGTGCTAGTGGTTTGTGGGGGGACAGCAATCAGCCCCAGCATTTT.

This clonotype was counted a few times. The CDR3 protein is CASKGETGAYEQYF. The CDR3 region has the DNA TGTGCCAGCAAAGGAGAGACAGGGGCCTACGAGCAGTACTTC. V gene TRBV6-2 or TRBV6-3 combines with J gene TRBJ2-7; 8 bases match TRBD1. The CDR3 sequence is 14 residues long. J gave up 2 bases and V 7 bases, and 7 bases lay outside the gene matches. The germline CDR1 and CDR2 sequences are MNHEY and SVGEGT.

The table lists this clonotype with a count of one. This may come from a read error, since a much larger clone is one base off. This chain connects TRBV6-1 to TRBJ1-1, with D unclear. The CDR3 totals 13 residues. Germline values: CDR1 MNHNS, CDR2 SASEGT. V lost 3 bases to trimming and J lost 3 bases, with 8 bases between them. The CDR3 reads CASSDRLYTEAFF. As DNA, the CDR3 is TGTGCCAGCAGTGACAGGTTGTACACTGAAGCTTTCTTT.

This chain uses TRBV6-1 with TRBJ1-1, with a weak D call TRBD1 (6 bases). The V end lost 6 bases, the J end lost 6 bases, and 17 bases lay between the germline ends. Germline assignment: CDR1 MNHNS and CDR2 SASEGT. CDR3 length: 14 amino acids. The DNA for the CDR3 is TGTGCCAGCAGGACCGGGGGCGGGGGCGCTGAAGCTTTCTTT. Its translation is CASRTGGGGAEAFF.

This clonotype has only a few counts. This chain links TRBV28 with TRBJ2-3; 7 bases are shared with TRBD1. The CDR3 consists of 15 residues. With 3 bases clipped from V and 1 base from J, the junction kept 4 bases outside the gene matches. CDR1 is MDHEN, CDR2 SYDVKM, per germline. The chain's CDR3 is CASSFLGQGTDTQYF. The CDR3 region has the DNA TGTGCCAGCAGTTTCCTAGGACAGGGCACAGATACGCAGTATTTT.

The sample holds a few counts of this clonotype. The chain links TRBV27 to TRBJ1-5; weak D call: TRBD1 (6 bases). V was trimmed by 2 bases and J by 7 bases, leaving 9 bases between them. Germline V gene sequence: CDR1 MNHEY, CDR2 SMNVEV (reference sequence). The CDR3 is 13 residues long. The CDR3 loop is CASSLRRGQPQHF. The DNA for the CDR3 is TGTGCCAGCAGTTTACGCAGGGGACAGCCCCAGCATTTT.

The rearrangement links TRBV5-1 to TRBJ2-5; a possible D gene is TRBD2 (6 bases). Germline lookup yields CDR1 SGHRS and CDR2 YFSETQ. V shed 3 bases and J shed 2 bases, with 14 bases lying between them. This CDR3 spans 15 amino acids. The CDR3 nucleotides read TGCGCCAGCAGCTACTCCGGGACTCCTCAAGAGACCCAGTACTTC. This encodes CASSYSGTPQETQYF. Looking up the rest from reference TRBV5-1 and TRBJ2-5 gives the full variable domain: KAGVTQTPRYLIKTRGQQVTLSCSPISGHRSVSWYQQTPGQGLQFLFEYFSETQRNKGNFPGRFSGRQFSNSRSEMNVSTLELGDSALYLCASSYSGTPQETQYFGPGTRLLVL.

The chain uses TRBV5-5 and TRBJ2-1; TRBD2 agrees at 9 bases. The CDR3 runs 15 residues. V lost 0 bases to trimming and J lost 9 bases; unmatched junction nucleotides: 7. Germline V CDR1 and CDR2: SGHKS, YYEKEE (reference sequence). This CDR3 reads CASSLGAGGLAEQFF. CDR3 in DNA: TGTGCCAGCAGCTTGGGAGCGGGGGGTTTGGCTGAGCAGTTCTTC.

Only a few counts were recorded for this clonotype. The rearrangement uses TRBV3-1 and TRBJ2-7; D gene ambiguous. Germline V gives CDR1 LGHDT, CDR2 YNNKEL (reference sequence). CDR3 size: 13 residues. V lost 6 bases, J lost 6 bases, and 15 bases lay in between. In nucleotides, the CDR3 is TGTGCCAGCAGGGGCCGATGGGCGACCGAGCAGTACTTC. Protein: CASRGRWATEQYF.

This sequence joins TRBV10-3 and TRBJ1-2; TRBD1 is a possible D gene (5 bases). The V end lost 8 bases, the J end lost 3 bases, and 7 bases lay between the germline ends. CDR1 and CDR2 from the germline V gene are ENHRY and SYGVKD. This CDR3 is built from 11 residues. The CDR3 sequence: CAIGTDYGYTF. CDR3 in DNA: TGTGCCATCGGGACGGACTATGGCTACACCTTC.

This clonotype was seen just once. The chain couples TRBV7-2 to TRBJ2-5; TRBD1 matches 8 bases. Germline V lookup: CDR1 SGHTA, CDR2 FQGNSA. CDR3 length: 15 amino acids. V lost 5 bases to trimming and J lost 0 bases; unmatched junction nucleotides: 5. The CDR3 protein is CASSHMDRDQETQYF. In nucleotides, the CDR3 is TGTGCCAGCAGCCATATGGACAGGGACCAAGAGACCCAGTACTTC.

Worth noting for this clonotype: A single base separates this from a much larger clone, so it may be a read error. V and J are TRBV7-6 and TRBJ1-6; no clear D. In germline, CDR1 is SGHVS, CDR2 FNYEAQ. The CDR3 consists of 12 residues. V shed 5 bases and J shed 7 bases, with 6 bases lying between them. The CDR3 sequence: CASSQPNSPLHF. In DNA form, the CDR3 reads TGTGCCAGCAGCCAACCGAATTCACCCCTCCACTTT.

The V gene is TRBV25-1, the J gene TRBJ2-5; unclear D gene. The DNA matches TRBJ2-7 better at its end, which makes the J call doubtful. Germline CDR1 MGHDK, CDR2 SYGVNS. The CDR3 runs 13 residues. As DNA, the CDR3 is TGTGCCAGCAGTGAATACTTGAGCTACGAGCAGTACTTC. Encoded protein: CASSEYLSYEQYF.

This sequence joins TRBV27 and TRBJ1-4; weak D call: TRBD1 (5 bases). The V end lost 8 bases, the J end lost 3 bases, and 10 bases lay between the germline ends. The germline gives CDR1 MNHEY, CDR2 SMNVEV (reference sequence). This CDR3 has 13 residues. The CDR3 protein is CASGGRPNEKLFF. For the CDR3, the DNA is TGTGCCAGCGGGGGACGGCCTAATGAAAAACTGTTTTTT.

V gene TRBV11-2 combines with J gene TRBJ1-3; D is unclear. Trimming stripped 6 bases from V and 0 bases from J, with 9 bases between. This CDR3 has 14 amino acids. Looked up from germline, CDR1 is SGHAT and CDR2 is FQNNGV. The CDR3 region is CASRRELSGNTIYF. The CDR3 coding sequence is TGTGCCAGCAGACGAGAACTCTCTGGAAACACCATATATTTT.

V and J are TRBV5-6 and TRBJ2-5; D unresolved. The CDR3 loop spans 13 amino acids. V lost 0 bases to trimming and J lost 5 bases, with 8 bases between them. In germline, CDR1 is SGHDT, CDR2 YYEEEE. CDR3 nucleotides: TGTGCCAGCAGCTTGGAGGCCTATGAGACCCAGTACTTC. Encoded protein: CASSLEAYETQYF. Full variable domain (rest looked up from reference TRBV5-6 and TRBJ2-5): DAGVTQSPTHLIKTRGQQVTLRCSPKSGHDTVSWYQQALGQGPQFIFQYYEEEERQRGNFPDRFSGHQFPNYSSELNVNALLLGDSALYLCASSLEAYETQYFGPGTRLLVL.